The clone carrying this T cell receptor beta chain came up many times. Antigen: not known. The source of the sample is a study of CD8 T cells in ankylosing spondylitis. Broader study findings: Several of the motif variants were reported before in synovial fluid and blood from reactive arthritis. Matched ankylosing spondylitis synovial fluid reportedly contained a significantly enriched population of disease-linked clones.

Per germline, CDR1 KGHSH and CDR2 LQKENI. With V trimmed by 6 bases and J by 4 bases, 8 bases remained unmatched. The CDR3 spans 15 residues. Making use of molecular barcodes, quantitative 5'-RACE generated TCR beta libraries. TCRdb called the 5' RACE reads again in MiXCR, with one record for every CDR3 protein. Seen here are some 140,000 distinct CDR3 sequences, roughly 8.8% observed once, and the top ten hold roughly 8%. The sequenced sample consisted of synovial fluid, either unsorted or a sorted T cell fraction (not recorded which). This clonotype was sampled from a male donor with ankylosing spondylitis. The gene calls are TRBV18 and TRBJ2-1, with 8 positions matching TRBD1. CDR3 nucleotide sequence: TGTGCCAGCTCCCCAGGACAGGGAAATTACAATGAGCAGTTCTTC. The encoded protein is CASSPGQGNYNEQFF.